This is a list of T cell receptor beta chains from one sample in a study of blood T cell repertoires in COVID-19. The table came from immunoSEQ multiplex PCR; TCRdb's copy has only in-frame clones and leaves some out. The sample contains around 150,000 clones, 60% to 80% of which appear only once. Sequencing used PBMCs or T cells enriched from blood (not recorded which). Source of these receptors: a woman aged 50 to 60 who had recovered from COVID-19. Both conserved end residues are part of each CDR3. D genes are given only for firm matches. Not every row has a clone size; where given, it reads once, few, many or a size class.

CDR3nt: TGTGCCAGCAGTTTATCCACAAGCACAGATACGCAGTATTTT; CDR3aa: CASSLSTSTDTQYF; j_gene: TRBJ2-3; abundance: NA; d_gene: NA; v_gene: TRBV27
CDR3nt: TGTGCCAGCAGTTTTCAGCTCCCTCGGCGGGAAACCTACGAGCAGTACTTC; CDR3aa: CASSFQLPRRETYEQYF; j_gene: TRBJ2-7; abundance: once; d_gene: NA; v_gene: TRBV28
CDR3nt: TGTGCCAGTAGTCAGGGGAGCAATCAGCCCCAGCATTTT; CDR3aa: CASSQGSNQPQHF; j_gene: TRBJ1-5; abundance: NA; d_gene: NA; v_gene: TRBV19
CDR3nt: TGCAGCGTTTCAGGGGCGCGAGATTCACCCCTCCACTTT; CDR3aa: CSVSGARDSPLHF; j_gene: TRBJ1-6; abundance: NA; d_gene: NA; v_gene: TRBV29-1
CDR3nt: TGTGCCAGCAGCTTGTGGCGGGGAACCTCCTATAATTCACCCCTCCACTTT; CDR3aa: CASSLWRGTSYNSPLHF; j_gene: TRBJ1-6; abundance: NA; d_gene: NA; v_gene: TRBV7-8
CDR3nt: TGCGCCAGCAGCTTGGTTATGGACAGGGTCACAGATACGCAGTATTTT; CDR3aa: CASSLVMDRVTDTQYF; j_gene: TRBJ2-3; abundance: NA; d_gene: TRBD1; v_gene: TRBV5-1
CDR3nt: TGTGCCAGCAGCGTAGAAGACAGGGGCCATGGCTACACCTTC; CDR3aa: CASSVEDRGHGYTF; j_gene: TRBJ1-2; abundance: once; d_gene: TRBD1; v_gene: TRBV9
CDR3nt: TGTGCCAGCAGCTACACTCATTCCCAGGGCACTGAAGCTTTCTTT; CDR3aa: CASSYTHSQGTEAFF; j_gene: TRBJ1-1; abundance: NA; d_gene: NA; v_gene: TRBV4-2
CDR3nt: TGCGCCAGCAGTGAGTCCCGGGGGTCGAACACTGAAGCTTTCTTT; CDR3aa: CASSESRGSNTEAFF; j_gene: TRBJ1-1; abundance: NA; d_gene: NA; v_gene: TRBV10-1
CDR3nt: TGTGCCAGCAGCTTAGTAGCGGGAGACGGTTACGATGAGCAGTTCTTC; CDR3aa: CASSLVAGDGYDEQFF; j_gene: TRBJ2-1; abundance: NA; d_gene: TRBD2; v_gene: TRBV11-2
CDR3nt: TGTGCCAGCGCCCCCGCGGCGGAGACCCAGTACTTC; CDR3aa: CASAPAAETQYF; j_gene: TRBJ2-5; abundance: NA; d_gene: NA; v_gene: TRBV12-3/TRBV12-4
CDR3nt: TGTGCCAGCAGGGACGGGGAGAAAGCTTTCTTT; CDR3aa: CASRDGEKAFF; j_gene: TRBJ1-1; abundance: NA; d_gene: NA; v_gene: TRBV6-5
CDR3nt: TGTGCCATCAGTGAGCCCTTCGGACTCCTGAACACTGAAGCTTTCTTT; CDR3aa: CAISEPFGLLNTEAFF; j_gene: TRBJ1-1; abundance: once; d_gene: NA; v_gene: TRBV10-3
CDR3nt: TGTGCCAGCAGCTTAGGGGACAGGGATAGTTCACCCCTCCACTTT; CDR3aa: CASSLGDRDSSPLHF; j_gene: TRBJ1-6; abundance: NA; d_gene: TRBD1; v_gene: TRBV13
CDR3nt: TGTGCCAGCAGCTTAGCGCGACAGGCGAACACCGGGGAGCTGTTTTTT; CDR3aa: CASSLARQANTGELFF; j_gene: TRBJ2-2; abundance: NA; d_gene: NA; v_gene: TRBV7-6
CDR3nt: TGTGCCAGCAGCTCTCCGCCGAGCCACAATGAGCAGTTCTTC; CDR3aa: CASSSPPSHNEQFF; j_gene: TRBJ2-1; abundance: once; d_gene: NA; v_gene: TRBV7-6
CDR3nt: TGTGCCAGCAGCTTGGGGGGGAACTATGGCTACACCTTC; CDR3aa: CASSLGGNYGYTF; j_gene: TRBJ1-2; abundance: NA; d_gene: NA; v_gene: TRBV11-3
CDR3nt: TGTGCCAGCAGCCCGGGGGGGCCCCTGGCTGAGCAGTTCTTC; CDR3aa: CASSPGGPLAEQFF; j_gene: TRBJ2-1; abundance: once; d_gene: TRBD2; v_gene: TRBV7-3
CDR3nt: TGTGCCAGCTCACCAGGCCGCGGGGGAGTGGCGACTGAAGCTTTCTTT; CDR3aa: CASSPGRGGVATEAFF; j_gene: TRBJ1-1; abundance: NA; d_gene: NA; v_gene: TRBV18
CDR3nt: TGTGCCAGCAGCGCAGGTACAGGGGGATCCTACGAGCAGTACTTC; CDR3aa: CASSAGTGGSYEQYF; j_gene: TRBJ2-7; abundance: NA; d_gene: TRBD1; v_gene: TRBV9
CDR3nt: TGTGCCAGCAGCCATAGCGGGGGACACAATGAGCAGTTCTTC; CDR3aa: CASSHSGGHNEQFF; j_gene: TRBJ2-1; abundance: NA; d_gene: TRBD2; v_gene: TRBV3-1/TRBV3-2
CDR3nt: TGTGCCAGCAGCCGAGCGGGGGGGAAAGAGACCCAGTACTTC; CDR3aa: CASSRAGGKETQYF; j_gene: TRBJ2-5; abundance: few; d_gene: TRBD2; v_gene: TRBV3-1/TRBV3-2
CDR3nt: TGCAGCGTCCTCGGACAGGCACCCTCTGGGGCCAACGTCCTGACTTTC; CDR3aa: CSVLGQAPSGANVLTF; j_gene: TRBJ2-6; abundance: NA; d_gene: TRBD1; v_gene: TRBV29-1
CDR3nt: TGTGCCAGCAGCCTGACCCGGGGATATCAGCCCCAGCATTTT; CDR3aa: CASSLTRGYQPQHF; j_gene: TRBJ1-5; abundance: NA; d_gene: NA; v_gene: TRBV7-2
CDR3nt: TGCGCCAGCCGCTTTGGGGGGGTCGATACTGAAGCTTTCTTT; CDR3aa: CASRFGGVDTEAFF; j_gene: TRBJ1-1; abundance: NA; d_gene: NA; v_gene: TRBV10-1
CDR3nt: TGTGCCAGTAGGGTAGAGGAGGTATTGAACACTGAAGCTTTCTTT; CDR3aa: CASRVEEVLNTEAFF; j_gene: TRBJ1-1; abundance: NA; d_gene: NA; v_gene: TRBV19
CDR3nt: TGTGCCACCAGTGACCCCGGACTAGCGGGAGGGGTTGAGCAGTTCTTC; CDR3aa: CATSDPGLAGGVEQFF; j_gene: TRBJ2-1; abundance: NA; d_gene: TRBD2; v_gene: TRBV24-1
CDR3nt: TGTGCCAGTAGTATCCGACCTCGGGGGGAGACCCAGTACTTC; CDR3aa: CASSIRPRGETQYF; j_gene: TRBJ2-5; abundance: NA; d_gene: NA; v_gene: TRBV19
CDR3nt: TGTGCCAGCAGTCCGCGACAGGGGAGGTGGGAAAAACTGTTTTTT; CDR3aa: CASSPRQGRWEKLFF; j_gene: TRBJ1-4; abundance: NA; d_gene: TRBD1; v_gene: TRBV27
CDR3nt: TGTGCCAGCAGTTCCGTCGGGGTGATCCTTCAGCCCCAGCATTTT; CDR3aa: CASSSVGVILQPQHF; j_gene: TRBJ1-5; abundance: NA; d_gene: NA; v_gene: TRBV28
CDR3nt: TGTGCCAGTAGTATACCGGACAGGAATAGCTATGGCTACACCTTC; CDR3aa: CASSIPDRNSYGYTF; j_gene: TRBJ1-2; abundance: few; d_gene: TRBD1; v_gene: TRBV19
CDR3nt: TGTGCCAGCCGGACAGGGGGACACTACGAGCAGTACTTC; CDR3aa: CASRTGGHYEQYF; j_gene: TRBJ2-7; abundance: NA; d_gene: TRBD1; v_gene: TRBV28
CDR3nt: TGTGCCAGCAGCGACACGGGACTAGTAGGAGGTGAGCAGTACTTC; CDR3aa: CASSDTGLVGGEQYF; j_gene: TRBJ2-7; abundance: NA; d_gene: TRBD2; v_gene: TRBV5-8
CDR3nt: TGTGCCAGCAGGTCAGACAGCTACGAGCAGTACTTC; CDR3aa: CASRSDSYEQYF; j_gene: TRBJ2-7; abundance: NA; d_gene: NA; v_gene: TRBV11-3
CDR3nt: TGTGCCACCAGTACAGGGTTCAGGGGGACAGATACGCAGTATTTT; CDR3aa: CATSTGFRGTDTQYF; j_gene: TRBJ2-3; abundance: once; d_gene: TRBD1; v_gene: TRBV24-1
CDR3nt: TGTGCCAGCAGCTTGGTACCGACAGCGAGCTCTGGAAACACCATATATTTT; CDR3aa: CASSLVPTASSGNTIYF; j_gene: TRBJ1-3; abundance: NA; d_gene: NA; v_gene: TRBV5-5
CDR3nt: TGTGCCAGCAGCTTCTCCGGGACAGTGGGGGGCTACACCTTC; CDR3aa: CASSFSGTVGGYTF; j_gene: TRBJ1-2; abundance: NA; d_gene: TRBD1; v_gene: TRBV6-5
CDR3nt: TGTGCCAGTAGTATCAGGACAGGGGAGAACACTGAAGCTTTCTTT; CDR3aa: CASSIRTGENTEAFF; j_gene: TRBJ1-1; abundance: NA; d_gene: TRBD1; v_gene: TRBV19
CDR3nt: TGTGCCAGCAGCTGGGGCGGCCGGGAGCTGTTTTTT; CDR3aa: CASSWGGRELFF; j_gene: TRBJ2-2; abundance: NA; d_gene: NA; v_gene: TRBV7-9
CDR3nt: TGTGCCAGCAGCCCAGGCACAGATACGCAGTATTTT; CDR3aa: CASSPGTDTQYF; j_gene: TRBJ2-3; abundance: NA; d_gene: NA; v_gene: TRBV7-6
CDR3nt: TGTGCCAGCAGTCCCGGACAGGCTAGCACAGATACGCAGTATTTT; CDR3aa: CASSPGQASTDTQYF; j_gene: TRBJ2-3; abundance: NA; d_gene: TRBD1; v_gene: TRBV6-4
CDR3nt: TGTGCCAGCAGGACCCCCGGGACAGGGATTGGAGAAAAACTGTTTTTT; CDR3aa: CASRTPGTGIGEKLFF; j_gene: TRBJ1-4; abundance: NA; d_gene: TRBD1; v_gene: TRBV2
CDR3nt: TGTGCCCCTAAGGCGGGGAATCAGCCCCAGCATTTT; CDR3aa: CAPKAGNQPQHF; j_gene: TRBJ1-5; abundance: NA; d_gene: NA; v_gene: TRBV9
CDR3nt: TGTGCCAGCAGCCTAGAAAGACTAGCGGGTCATGATACGCAGTATTTT; CDR3aa: CASSLERLAGHDTQYF; j_gene: TRBJ2-3; abundance: NA; d_gene: TRBD2; v_gene: TRBV3-1/TRBV3-2
CDR3nt: TGCAGCGTCATACAGACCTACGAGCAGTACTTC; CDR3aa: CSVIQTYEQYF; j_gene: TRBJ2-7; abundance: NA; d_gene: NA; v_gene: TRBV29-1
CDR3nt: TGTGCCACTAGAGGGACAGGGGAAAGCTCACCCCTCCACTTT; CDR3aa: CATRGTGESSPLHF; j_gene: TRBJ1-6; abundance: NA; d_gene: TRBD1; v_gene: TRBV19
CDR3nt: TGTGCCAGCAGCCCTCTAAGGGGGACTAAAGGGGGTGAGCAGTTCTTC; CDR3aa: CASSPLRGTKGGEQFF; j_gene: TRBJ2-1; abundance: once; d_gene: NA; v_gene: TRBV3-1/TRBV3-2
CDR3nt: TGTGCCAGCAGTTTTTGGGGGCGAGGTGAGCAGTTCTTC; CDR3aa: CASSFWGRGEQFF; j_gene: TRBJ2-1; abundance: NA; d_gene: NA; v_gene: TRBV27
CDR3nt: TGTGCCAGCAGCTTGGAGTGGGACACTGAAGCTTTCTTT; CDR3aa: CASSLEWDTEAFF; j_gene: TRBJ1-1; abundance: NA; d_gene: NA; v_gene: TRBV11-2
CDR3nt: TGTGCCAGCAGTTTAGCGGGGAGCTCCTACGAGCAGTACTTC; CDR3aa: CASSLAGSSYEQYF; j_gene: TRBJ2-7; abundance: NA; d_gene: TRBD2; v_gene: TRBV6-6
CDR3nt: TGTGCCAGCAGCTTGCGCCTCTCGGGACAAGAGACCCAGTACTTC; CDR3aa: CASSLRLSGQETQYF; j_gene: TRBJ2-5; abundance: NA; d_gene: NA; v_gene: TRBV5-4
CDR3nt: TGCGCCAGCAGCCAAGTAGGGGGCGGACAGGTCGTGCAGTTCTTC; CDR3aa: CASSQVGGGQVVQFF; j_gene: TRBJ2-1; abundance: many; d_gene: TRBD1; v_gene: TRBV4-1
CDR3nt: TGCGCCAGCAGCTTCCTGGCGGGGGGCCTGGGAGAGCAGTACTTC; CDR3aa: CASSFLAGGLGEQYF; j_gene: TRBJ2-7; abundance: NA; d_gene: TRBD2; v_gene: TRBV5-1
CDR3nt: TGCGCCAGCAGCCAAAACCGGGACAGTTTCTCCTACGAGCAGTACTTC; CDR3aa: CASSQNRDSFSYEQYF; j_gene: TRBJ2-7; abundance: NA; d_gene: TRBD1; v_gene: TRBV4-1
CDR3nt: TGTGCCAGCAGCTTAAGTTTTTTTGTCGAGGGAAACACCATATATTTT; CDR3aa: CASSLSFFVEGNTIYF; j_gene: TRBJ1-3; abundance: NA; d_gene: NA; v_gene: TRBV7-9
CDR3nt: TGTGCCAGCAGTACGACAGGGGCGAGTGGCTACACCTTC; CDR3aa: CASSTTGASGYTF; j_gene: TRBJ1-2; abundance: NA; d_gene: TRBD1; v_gene: TRBV28
CDR3nt: TGTGCCAGCAACAACTTTTTGGGGGGGACAGGGGGCTACAATGAGCAGTTCTTC; CDR3aa: CASNNFLGGTGGYNEQFF; j_gene: TRBJ2-1; abundance: NA; d_gene: NA; v_gene: TRBV12-1
CDR3nt: TGTGCCAGCAGTGTACAGGCAACCTACAATGAGCAGTTCTTC; CDR3aa: CASSVQATYNEQFF; j_gene: TRBJ2-1; abundance: NA; d_gene: NA; v_gene: TRBV2